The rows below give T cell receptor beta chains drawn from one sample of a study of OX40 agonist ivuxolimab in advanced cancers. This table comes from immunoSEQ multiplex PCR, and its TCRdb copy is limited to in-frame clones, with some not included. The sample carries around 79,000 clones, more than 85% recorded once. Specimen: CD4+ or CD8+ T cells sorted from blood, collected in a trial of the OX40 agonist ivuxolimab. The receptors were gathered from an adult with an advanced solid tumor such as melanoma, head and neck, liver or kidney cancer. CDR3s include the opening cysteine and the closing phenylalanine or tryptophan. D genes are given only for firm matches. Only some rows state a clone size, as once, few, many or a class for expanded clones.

CDR3nt: TGTGCCAGCAGCCTAAGGGGGACAGGGGGCGCTTCCACCTACAATGAGCAGTTCTTC; CDR3aa: CASSLRGTGGASTYNEQFF; v_gene: TRBV7-2; d_gene: TRBD1; abundance: NA; j_gene: TRBJ2-1
CDR3nt: TGTGCCAGCAGCGTAGGAGGCGGGGGGTACAATGAGCAGTTCTTC; CDR3aa: CASSVGGGGYNEQFF; v_gene: TRBV9; d_gene: TRBD2; abundance: NA; j_gene: TRBJ2-1
CDR3nt: TGTGCCAGCAGTTATAGTGGGGGCACTGAAGCTTTCTTT; CDR3aa: CASSYSGGTEAFF; v_gene: TRBV6-6; d_gene: NA; abundance: NA; j_gene: TRBJ1-1
CDR3nt: TGTGCCAGCAGGGGTCCGGGACAGGGCTCCTACGAGCAGTACTTC; CDR3aa: CASRGPGQGSYEQYF; v_gene: TRBV6-5; d_gene: TRBD1; abundance: NA; j_gene: TRBJ2-7
CDR3nt: TGTGCCAGCAGCTACGGGACACCGAATCAGCCCCAGCATTTT; CDR3aa: CASSYGTPNQPQHF; v_gene: TRBV11-2; d_gene: NA; abundance: once; j_gene: TRBJ1-5
CDR3nt: TGTGCCAGCACCTCCGAACTCTCCCAGGCGCCGGCAGATACGCAGTATTTT; CDR3aa: CASTSELSQAPADTQYF; v_gene: TRBV7-9; d_gene: NA; abundance: NA; j_gene: TRBJ2-3
CDR3nt: TGCAGCGTTGGGGGGGTACAGCCCGCCTATGGCTACACCTTC; CDR3aa: CSVGGVQPAYGYTF; v_gene: TRBV29-1; d_gene: NA; abundance: once; j_gene: TRBJ1-2
CDR3nt: TGTGCCAGCAGTACTCAATCGAACACCGGGGAGCTGTTTTTT; CDR3aa: CASSTQSNTGELFF; v_gene: TRBV6-5; d_gene: NA; abundance: NA; j_gene: TRBJ2-2
CDR3nt: TGTGCCAGCAGTTTACGCGGACAGGGCGCATCCTATGGCTACACCTTC; CDR3aa: CASSLRGQGASYGYTF; v_gene: TRBV28; d_gene: TRBD1; abundance: NA; j_gene: TRBJ1-2
CDR3nt: TGTGCCAGCAGCGTAGCCGGGACAGGGTTTCTCGAGCAGTACTTC; CDR3aa: CASSVAGTGFLEQYF; v_gene: TRBV9; d_gene: TRBD1; abundance: NA; j_gene: TRBJ2-7
CDR3nt: TGTGCCTGGAGCGCCGGGACTAGCGGGGGCCCAGATACGCAGTATTTT; CDR3aa: CAWSAGTSGGPDTQYF; v_gene: TRBV30; d_gene: TRBD2; abundance: NA; j_gene: TRBJ2-3
CDR3nt: TGTGCCAGCCTGGGTGGGCGGGCGAACACTGAAGCTTTCTTT; CDR3aa: CASLGGRANTEAFF; v_gene: TRBV13; d_gene: NA; abundance: NA; j_gene: TRBJ1-1
CDR3nt: TGTGCCAGCAGTTCCCCCCCTTGGGACGGACTTTACGAGCAGTACTTC; CDR3aa: CASSSPPWDGLYEQYF; v_gene: TRBV27; d_gene: NA; abundance: NA; j_gene: TRBJ2-7
CDR3nt: TGTGCCAGCAGTTACCCGGGGGGCTATGGCTACACCTTC; CDR3aa: CASSYPGGYGYTF; v_gene: TRBV6-5; d_gene: NA; abundance: NA; j_gene: TRBJ1-2
CDR3nt: TGTGCCAGCAGCCTGGGCGGGGGAGCAGATACGCAGTATTTT; CDR3aa: CASSLGGGADTQYF; v_gene: TRBV5-4; d_gene: TRBD2; abundance: NA; j_gene: TRBJ2-3
CDR3nt: TGTGCCAGCAGCTTAGCGGGTGGCACTGAAGCTTTCTTT; CDR3aa: CASSLAGGTEAFF; v_gene: TRBV13; d_gene: NA; abundance: NA; j_gene: TRBJ1-1
CDR3nt: TGTGCCAGCAGCGCCGGGACAGATGACTACGAGCAGTACTTC; CDR3aa: CASSAGTDDYEQYF; v_gene: TRBV9; d_gene: TRBD1; abundance: NA; j_gene: TRBJ2-7
CDR3nt: TGCAGCGTCGCCGGGACTAGCGGGGGGGGAGAGCAGTTCTTC; CDR3aa: CSVAGTSGGGEQFF; v_gene: TRBV29-1; d_gene: TRBD2; abundance: few; j_gene: TRBJ2-1
CDR3nt: TGTGCCAGCAGCTTAGGGAGTGGACAGGGACAGTGGTACCAAGAGACCCAGTACTTC; CDR3aa: CASSLGSGQGQWYQETQYF; v_gene: TRBV7-9; d_gene: TRBD1; abundance: NA; j_gene: TRBJ2-5
CDR3nt: TGTGCCAGCAGTTTAACCGGGGCCAACGTCCTGACTTTC; CDR3aa: CASSLTGANVLTF; v_gene: TRBV27; d_gene: NA; abundance: NA; j_gene: TRBJ2-6
CDR3nt: TGCGCCAGCCGTTTTGAGGGGGCTTTCGAAAAACTGTTTTTT; CDR3aa: CASRFEGAFEKLFF; v_gene: TRBV4-1; d_gene: TRBD1; abundance: few; j_gene: TRBJ1-4
CDR3nt: TGTGCCAGCAGCTTCTATGAGGGACTAGGGACTGGAAACACCATATATTTT; CDR3aa: CASSFYEGLGTGNTIYF; v_gene: TRBV7-8; d_gene: NA; abundance: NA; j_gene: TRBJ1-3
CDR3nt: TGTGCCAGCAACCCCGGCGGGATGAACACTGAAGCTTTCTTT; CDR3aa: CASNPGGMNTEAFF; v_gene: TRBV5-4; d_gene: NA; abundance: once; j_gene: TRBJ1-1
CDR3nt: TGTGCCAGCAGTCTCTTTACAGGGGACTTTATGTCACCCCTCCACTTT; CDR3aa: CASSLFTGDFMSPLHF; v_gene: TRBV27; d_gene: TRBD1; abundance: NA; j_gene: TRBJ1-6
CDR3nt: TGTGCCAGCAGCCTAAGTGGGACAGTCTTC; CDR3aa: CASSLSGTVF; v_gene: TRBV14; d_gene: TRBD1; abundance: NA; j_gene: TRBJ2-7
CDR3nt: TGTGCCAGCAGTTTCAGGGGCAATCAGCCCCAGCATTTT; CDR3aa: CASSFRGNQPQHF; v_gene: TRBV27; d_gene: NA; abundance: few; j_gene: TRBJ1-5
CDR3nt: TGTGCCAGCAGCCCCCGGACTAGCGGGGGGCACACAGATACGCAGTATTTT; CDR3aa: CASSPRTSGGHTDTQYF; v_gene: TRBV9; d_gene: TRBD2; abundance: once; j_gene: TRBJ2-3
CDR3nt: TGTGCCTGGTGGGGGTTGAGGACTGAAGCTTTCTTT; CDR3aa: CAWWGLRTEAFF; v_gene: TRBV30; d_gene: NA; abundance: NA; j_gene: TRBJ1-1
CDR3nt: TGTGCCAGCAGCTCCATGGGAGCGGGGTATCCAGATACGCAGTATTTT; CDR3aa: CASSSMGAGYPDTQYF; v_gene: TRBV7-3; d_gene: TRBD2; abundance: NA; j_gene: TRBJ2-3
CDR3nt: TGTGCCAGCAGTACAGGGGTTTCTGGCTACACCTTC; CDR3aa: CASSTGVSGYTF; v_gene: TRBV27; d_gene: TRBD1; abundance: NA; j_gene: TRBJ1-2
CDR3nt: TGTGCCAGCAGTGGGAAGTTCGGAGAGTCCTACGAGCAGTACTTC; CDR3aa: CASSGKFGESYEQYF; v_gene: TRBV2; d_gene: NA; abundance: NA; j_gene: TRBJ2-7
CDR3nt: TGTGCCAGCAGACCAGGGGTTTTCTACGAGCAGTACTTC; CDR3aa: CASRPGVFYEQYF; v_gene: TRBV5-8; d_gene: NA; abundance: NA; j_gene: TRBJ2-7
CDR3nt: TGTGCCAGCAGCCTCCTCGGGACAGGGGCCTACGAGCAGTACTTC; CDR3aa: CASSLLGTGAYEQYF; v_gene: TRBV2; d_gene: TRBD1; abundance: NA; j_gene: TRBJ2-7
CDR3nt: TGCGCCAGCAGCTTGGGAACTGGCTACACCTTC; CDR3aa: CASSLGTGYTF; v_gene: TRBV5-1; d_gene: NA; abundance: NA; j_gene: TRBJ1-2
CDR3nt: TGCGCCAGCAGCCCGGGTCCAGAGAACACCGGGGAGCTGTTTTTT; CDR3aa: CASSPGPENTGELFF; v_gene: TRBV5-1; d_gene: NA; abundance: NA; j_gene: TRBJ2-2
CDR3nt: TGCGCCAGCAGCCAAGATTACTATGAGCAGTTCTTC; CDR3aa: CASSQDYYEQFF; v_gene: TRBV4-1; d_gene: NA; abundance: NA; j_gene: TRBJ2-1
CDR3nt: TGTGCCAGCAGCTCCAGAGATACGGGGGTTGGCTTTCAAGAGACCCAGTACTTC; CDR3aa: CASSSRDTGVGFQETQYF; v_gene: TRBV11-2; d_gene: NA; abundance: NA; j_gene: TRBJ2-5
CDR3nt: TGTGCCAGCAGCTTAGAAGGTGAAAAACTGTTTTTT; CDR3aa: CASSLEGEKLFF; v_gene: TRBV11-2; d_gene: NA; abundance: NA; j_gene: TRBJ1-4
CDR3nt: TGTGCCAGCAGAGGCTACGACAGGGTTATAGATCAGCCCCAGCATTTT; CDR3aa: CASRGYDRVIDQPQHF; v_gene: TRBV7-9; d_gene: TRBD1; abundance: NA; j_gene: TRBJ1-5
CDR3nt: TGTGCCAGCAGTGCTGGGTCGCGAACGGGCTCCTACGAGCAGTACTTC; CDR3aa: CASSAGSRTGSYEQYF; v_gene: TRBV2; d_gene: NA; abundance: NA; j_gene: TRBJ2-7
CDR3nt: TGTGCCTGGGGGCTCGCCTACGAGCAGTACTTC; CDR3aa: CAWGLAYEQYF; v_gene: TRBV30; d_gene: NA; abundance: NA; j_gene: TRBJ2-7
CDR3nt: TGCGCCAGCAGCCAAGCCGGGGTTTCCTACGAGCAGTACTTC; CDR3aa: CASSQAGVSYEQYF; v_gene: TRBV4-1; d_gene: NA; abundance: NA; j_gene: TRBJ2-7
CDR3nt: TGTGCCAGCAGTTTTTCCCGGGACCTCCTAATCTATGGCTACACCTTC; CDR3aa: CASSFSRDLLIYGYTF; v_gene: TRBV2; d_gene: NA; abundance: NA; j_gene: TRBJ1-2
CDR3nt: TGCAGCGTAGCTGAAGGGCTAGGGTACGCTGAAGCTTTCTTT; CDR3aa: CSVAEGLGYAEAFF; v_gene: TRBV29-1; d_gene: NA; abundance: NA; j_gene: TRBJ1-1
CDR3nt: TGTGCCAGTAGTACCCCGGGACTAGCGGGGAATGAGCAGTTCTTC; CDR3aa: CASSTPGLAGNEQFF; v_gene: TRBV19; d_gene: TRBD2; abundance: NA; j_gene: TRBJ2-1
CDR3nt: TGTGCCATCAGTGATATTGGGACCCAAGTGGGAAACATTCAGTACTTC; CDR3aa: CAISDIGTQVGNIQYF; v_gene: TRBV10-3; d_gene: NA; abundance: once; j_gene: TRBJ2-4
CDR3nt: TGCGCCAGCACCATGACAGGGGGTAATCAGCCCCAGCATTTT; CDR3aa: CASTMTGGNQPQHF; v_gene: TRBV4-1; d_gene: TRBD1; abundance: few; j_gene: TRBJ1-5
CDR3nt: TGTGCCACCAGCAGAGAGGCGGGGTCCTCCTACGAGCAGTACTTC; CDR3aa: CATSREAGSSYEQYF; v_gene: TRBV15; d_gene: NA; abundance: NA; j_gene: TRBJ2-7
CDR3nt: TGTGCCAGCAGTTTCGCCAGCTCCTACGAGCAGTACTTC; CDR3aa: CASSFASSYEQYF; v_gene: TRBV27; d_gene: NA; abundance: NA; j_gene: TRBJ2-7
CDR3nt: TGCGCCAGCAGCTTGGACCCCAGTGTTGAGCAGTACTTC; CDR3aa: CASSLDPSVEQYF; v_gene: TRBV5-1; d_gene: NA; abundance: NA; j_gene: TRBJ2-7
CDR3nt: TGTGCCAGCAGGGGGGAACCCTACGAGCAGTACTTC; CDR3aa: CASRGEPYEQYF; v_gene: TRBV6-5; d_gene: NA; abundance: NA; j_gene: TRBJ2-7
CDR3nt: TGCAGCGTTGGGGAAGCGACAGATACGCAGTATTTT; CDR3aa: CSVGEATDTQYF; v_gene: TRBV29-1; d_gene: NA; abundance: NA; j_gene: TRBJ2-3
CDR3nt: TGTGCCAGCAAATACGGCTACGAGCAGTACTTC; CDR3aa: CASKYGYEQYF; v_gene: TRBV27; d_gene: NA; abundance: NA; j_gene: TRBJ2-7
CDR3nt: TGTGCCAGCAGCTTAGGGCGGCTAGCGCCTTACAATGAGCAGTTCTTC; CDR3aa: CASSLGRLAPYNEQFF; v_gene: TRBV11-2; d_gene: NA; abundance: few; j_gene: TRBJ2-1
CDR3nt: TGTGCCAGCAGTTTCTCTGAATACTACGAGCAGTACTTC; CDR3aa: CASSFSEYYEQYF; v_gene: TRBV27; d_gene: NA; abundance: NA; j_gene: TRBJ2-7